The 21 T cell receptor beta chains in this list originate from one sample, sequenced in a study of blood T cell repertoires in COVID-19. TCRdb keeps only in-frame clones here, not all; method: immunoSEQ multiplex PCR. The profile shows just over 350,000 clones, 70% to 90% of them singletons. The material sequenced was peripheral blood. These receptors were collected from a woman in her fifties or sixties with COVID-19, enrolled during active disease.

The CDR3 DNA follows: TGTGCCAGCAGTGAAGCCGCTATCACTAGCACAGATACGCAGTATTTT. The encoded protein is CASSEAAITSTDTQYF. This sequence joins TRBV2 and TRBJ2-3; no firm D call. The CDR3 is 16 residues long. Germline V lookup: CDR1 SNHLY, CDR2 FYNNEI. V was cut by 0 bases and J by 0 bases, with 10 bases left in between. The whole variable domain, filled in from reference TRBV2 and TRBJ2-3, reads EPEVTQTPSHQVTQMGQEVILRCVPISNHLYFYWYRQILGQKVEFLVSFYNNEISEKSEIFDDQFSVERPDGSNFTLKIRSTKLEDSAMYFCASSEAAITSTDTQYFGPGTRLTVL.

J is TRBJ2-2 and V is TRBV9, with D possibly TRBD1 on 7 matching bases. The V end lost 2 bases, the J end lost 6 bases, and 17 bases lay between the germline ends. The V gene's germline CDR1 is SGDLS and CDR2 YYNGEE. This CDR3 is built from 16 residues. The CDR3 sequence: CASSVGGTDVPGELFF. As DNA, the CDR3 is TGTGCCAGCAGCGTTGGGGGGACAGATGTACCCGGGGAGCTGTTTTTT. The full variable domain, completed using reference TRBV9 and TRBJ2-2, is DSGVTQTPKHLITATGQRVTLRCSPRSGDLSVYWYQQSLDQGLQFLIQYYNGEERAKGNILERFSAQQFPDLHSELNLSSLELGDSALYFCASSVGGTDVPGELFFGEGSRLTVL.

The DNA of the CDR3 is TGTGCCAGCAGCGTAGGCCCTGGGTGGGGGGTCTACGAGCAGTACTTC. Translated, it gives CASSVGPGWGVYEQYF. The rearrangement links TRBV9 to TRBJ2-7, with D perhaps TRBD2 (6 bases). V was pared by 0 bases and J by 3 bases, with 16 bases between. The CDR3 length is 16 residues. Germline assignment: CDR1 SGDLS and CDR2 YYNGEE.

As regards this clone: This may come from a read error, since a much larger clone is one base off. The same CDR3 can be traced to other DNA sequences in this sample. V usage is TRBV11-2 and J usage is TRBJ2-1; 8 bases agree with TRBD2. This CDR3 comprises 15 residues. Germline CDR1 and CDR2: SGHAT and FQNNGV. J was trimmed by 2 bases and V by 1 base; bases with no gene match: 1. Written as DNA, the CDR3 is TGTGCCAGCAGCTTAGGAGCGGGGGCCTACAATGAGCAGTTCTTC. As protein: CASSLGAGAYNEQFF.

The J gene is TRBJ1-2, the V gene TRBV11-2; possible D gene TRBD1, 5 bases. The CDR3 is 17 amino acids. CDR1 is SGHAT, CDR2 FQNNGV, per germline. The V end was cut by 0 bases, the J end by 8 bases, with 22 bases between. The CDR3 loop reads CASSLERSLGGAGGYTF. Here the CDR3 DNA reads TGTGCCAGCAGCTTAGAAAGGAGTCTCGGCGGGGCGGGCGGCTACACCTTC.

Notes on this clone: One end of the junction varies from germline; a read error may be responsible. The chain is built from TRBV12-3 or TRBV12-4 and TRBJ2-4; 16 positions match TRBD2. The CDR3 runs 13 residues. The CDR3 region has the DNA TGTGCCAGCAGTAGGGGACTAGCGGGGGGGCTGCACTTC. Its protein is CASSRGLAGGLHF.

The rearrangement joins TRBV2 to TRBJ2-7; 7 bases align to TRBD1. V dropped 6 bases and J dropped 1; count of bases not matched to a gene: 0. Germline V gives CDR1 SNHLY, CDR2 FYNNEI. There are 12 residues in the CDR3. CDR3 sequence reads: CASRTGSYEQYF. CDR3 sequence (DNA): TGTGCCAGCAGGACAGGGTCCTACGAGCAGTACTTC.

This sequence joins TRBV3-1 (or the pseudogene TRBV3-2) and TRBJ2-5; the match to TRBD2 covers 12 bases. This CDR3 comprises 15 residues. V was clipped by 5 bases and J by 5 bases; unmatched bases: 6. Germline V gene lookup returns CDR1 LGHDT and CDR2 YNNKEL (reference sequence). The CDR3 loop is CASSFLAGGLETQYF. The CDR3 DNA reads TGTGCCAGCAGCTTCCTAGCGGGGGGGCTCGAGACCCAGTACTTC.

This chain links TRBV5-5 with TRBJ2-7, with TRBD1 matching over 9 bases. The CDR3 is made up of 15 amino acids. Germline assignment: CDR1 SGHKS and CDR2 YYEKEE (reference sequence). Trimming removed 3 bases from V and 3 bases from J; junction bases left unmatched: 7. CDR3 sequence (DNA): TGTGCCAGCAGCTATGGGAGGGGACAGGGCTACGAGCAGTACTTC. It encodes CASSYGRGQGYEQYF.

This clone appeared once. J is TRBJ1-1 and V is TRBV15, with TRBD1 as a possible D gene (5 bases). Trimming removed 5 bases at V and 0 bases at J, with 16 bases between. Germline V lookup: CDR1 LNHNV, CDR2 YYDKDF (reference sequence). CDR3 length: 16 residues. The chain's CDR3 is CATSRRGDGVNTEAFF. CDR3 bases: TGTGCCACCAGCCGCCGCGGGGACGGGGTGAACACTGAAGCTTTCTTT.

The chain employs TRBV6-5 and TRBJ2-3, with 9 nucleotides matching TRBD2. V shed 7 bases, J shed 3 bases, and the junction held 2 bases outside the gene matches. Germline-derived CDR1 and CDR2 are MNHEY and SVGAGI. This CDR3 region has 13 residues. The CDR3 is CASNLAGTDTQYF. CDR3 in DNA: TGTGCCAGCAATCTAGCGGGAACAGATACGCAGTATTTT.

In its sample, this clone was seen many times. The rearrangement links TRBV24-1 to TRBJ2-7; 11 nucleotides match TRBD2. The V and J ends lost 9 bases and 7 bases, in that order; junction bases with no gene match: 19. CDR3 length equals 17 residues. Germline V gene data show CDR1 as KGHDR and CDR2 as SFDVKD. The CDR3 DNA reads as TGTGCCACCTTAAATTTAGCGCTAGCGGGGGGAAACGGAGAGCAGTACTTC. Protein sequence: CATLNLALAGGNGEQYF.

This chain links TRBV5-8 with TRBJ2-3; D might be TRBD2 (6 bases). The V end lost 5 bases, the J end lost 4 bases, and 8 bases lay between the germline ends. The CDR3 length is 12 residues. Germline-derived CDR1 and CDR2 are SGHTS and YDEGEE. This CDR3 is CASRASADTQYF. CDR3 in DNA: TGTGCCAGCAGGGCTAGCGCAGATACGCAGTATTTT.

This chain links TRBV4-1 with TRBJ2-1, with no clear D. Germline values: CDR1 MGHRA, CDR2 YSYEKL. This CDR3 has 12 amino acids. Deletions cut 0 bases from V and 8 bases from J, with 5 bases between. CDR3 loop: CASSQDRHEQFF. In nucleotides, the CDR3 is TGCGCCAGCAGCCAAGATCGTCATGAGCAGTTCTTC.

V usage is TRBV7-6 and J usage is TRBJ2-2, with 8 bases aligning to TRBD1. Per germline, CDR1 SGHVS and CDR2 FNYEAQ. V lost 3 bases, J lost 6 bases, and 6 bases stayed unmatched. There are 15 residues in the CDR3. CDR3 protein: CASSFRTGLSGELFF. The DNA for the CDR3 is TGTGCCAGCAGCTTTAGGACAGGGTTGTCCGGGGAGCTGTTTTTT.

This chain uses TRBV29-1 with TRBJ2-2, with 7 bases identical to TRBD2. CDR1 and CDR2 (germline): SQVTM, ANQGSEA. Trimming removed 3 bases from V and 1 base from J; junction bases left unmatched: 2. The CDR3 has 14 amino acids. The CDR3 DNA reads TGCAGCGTTGACGGGGGGATGAACACCGGGGAGCTGTTTTTT. This sequence encodes CSVDGGMNTGELFF.

The CDR3 coding sequence is TGTGCCAGCAGCTTAGTCGGCGGGGGGGCCTACGAGCAGTACTTC. Its translation is CASSLVGGGAYEQYF. V usage is TRBV7-2 and J usage is TRBJ2-7; 9 positions agree with TRBD2. The CDR3 consists of 15 residues. CDR1 is SGHTA, CDR2 FQGNSA, per germline. V gave up 1 base and J gave up 2 bases; unmatched junction bases: 3.

This chain joins TRBV7-8 and TRBJ2-2, with 7 bases lining up with TRBD2. This CDR3 region has 16 residues. Germline CDR1 is SGHVS and CDR2 is FQNEAQ. V was pared by 8 bases and J by 1 base, with 10 bases of the junction left unmatched. The CDR3 coding sequence is TGTGCCAGCGTACTCGTCGGGGGGTGGAACACCGGGGAGCTGTTTTTT. Its translation: CASVLVGGWNTGELFF.

This clone was found once. The chain carries TRBV3-1 (or the pseudogene TRBV3-2) and TRBJ2-7; TRBD1 might be the D (5 bases). From germline, CDR1 is LGHDT and CDR2 YNNKEL (reference sequence). The CDR3 spans 14 residues. V shed 0 bases and J shed 7 bases, with 13 bases lying between them. CDR3 region: CASSQDWGSGEQYF. The CDR3 DNA sequence: TGTGCCAGCAGCCAAGATTGGGGCAGTGGTGAGCAGTACTTC.

This clone was counted a single time. The chain recombines TRBV27 with TRBJ1-1, with 7 bases matching TRBD1. This CDR3 spans 16 amino acids. With V trimmed by 5 bases and J by 10 bases, 19 bases remained unmatched. Germline V gene lookup returns CDR1 MNHEY and CDR2 SMNVEV (reference sequence). In DNA, the CDR3 is TGTGCCAGCAGTGATCACTCCGGGACAGCACGTCGTGGAGCTTTCTTT. This gives the protein CASSDHSGTARRGAFF.

This chain joins TRBV5-1 and TRBJ1-1; TRBD1 agrees at 7 bases. CDR1 is SGHRS and CDR2 is YFSETQ in the germline V gene. V lost 0 bases and J lost 0; bases outside the gene matches: 5. The CDR3 runs to 16 residues. The CDR3 sequence is CASSLEGGLVNTEAFF. The CDR3 DNA is TGCGCCAGCAGCTTGGAAGGGGGCCTAGTGAACACTGAAGCTTTCTTT.